The 8 T cell receptor beta chains in this list originate from one sample, sequenced in a study of T-cell reconstitution after alpha-beta-depleted transplantation in children. The TCRbeta library incorporated unique molecular identifiers. TCRdb redid the calling of the PCR reads with MiXCR, one entry per CDR3 protein. The sample consists of over 550,000 distinct CDR3 sequences, about 10% of them appearing once. The sequencing here drew on PBMCs from the stem cell graft donor, taken from the stem cell graft. The receptors were gathered from a human donor who donated a stem cell graft to a child with acute myeloid leukemia.

This clonotype was counted ten times or more. The rearrangement links TRBV5-1 to TRBJ2-7, with TRBD2 identical over 10 bases. Per germline, CDR1 SGHRS and CDR2 YFSETQ. The CDR3 runs 14 residues. V was pared by 8 bases and J by 1 base, with 6 bases of the junction left unmatched. The CDR3 DNA reads TGCGCCAGTAAGGCGACTAGCGGGTCCTACGAGCAGTACTTC. Translation: CASKATSGSYEQYF.

With regard to this clonotype: With a much larger clone just one base away, this may be a read error. V usage is TRBV20-1 and J usage is TRBJ2-6, with D maybe TRBD1 (5 bases). The CDR3 contains 16 residues. CDR1 and CDR2 (germline): DFQATT, SNEGSKA (reference sequence). V was shortened by 3 bases and J by 3 bases, with 15 bases between the two germline ends. The DNA for the CDR3 is TGCAGTGCTAGTAGGGGCTTCAGCTGTGGGGCCAACGTCCTGACTTTC. This codes for CSASRGFSCGANVLTF.

This clonotype came up once. The chain recombines TRBV14 with TRBJ2-7, with 7 positions matching TRBD1. Germline V lookup: CDR1 SGHDN, CDR2 FVKESK. The CDR3 covers 14 residues. The ends lost 4 bases at V and 2 bases at J; junction bases unmatched: 5. CDR3 loop: CASSRQGITYEQYF. The CDR3 DNA reads as TGTGCCAGCAGCCGACAGGGAATTACCTACGAGCAGTACTTC.

This clonotype has a handful of counts. The V call is TRBV27, the J call TRBJ2-7, with 12 positions matching TRBD2. The CDR3 sequence is 16 residues long. Germline trimming cut 5 bases from V and 3 bases from J; bases unmatched to any gene: 8. Germline V lookup: CDR1 MNHEY, CDR2 SMNVEV (reference sequence). The CDR3 bases are TGTGCCAGCAGTAAACTAGCGGGAGGACCATACTACGAGCAGTACTTC. The encoded protein is CASSKLAGGPYYEQYF.

This sequence joins TRBV20-1 and TRBJ2-4; 8 nucleotides line up with TRBD2. The V segment lost 2 bases and the J segment 1 base; nucleotides outside the gene matches: 7. The germline V gene has CDR1 DFQATT and CDR2 SNEGSKA (reference sequence). CDR3 length: 16 residues. The CDR3 coding sequence is TGCAGTGCTAGATTCCCGCGGGGGGTGGCCAAAAACATTCAGTACTTC. Its protein is CSARFPRGVAKNIQYF.

This clonotype was counted between two and nine times. The chain combines TRBV9 with TRBJ2-1; D gene unclear. The CDR3 runs to 15 residues. The V and J ends lost 0 bases and 3 bases respectively, with 10 bases between them. Germline loops: CDR1 SGDLS, CDR2 YYNGEE. The CDR3 DNA follows: TGTGCCAGCAGCGTAGCTAGGGAACTCTACAATGAGCAGTTCTTC. This gives the protein CASSVARELYNEQFF.

This clonotype showed up many times. The chain employs TRBV5-1 and TRBJ2-5; D gene unclear. Germline CDR1 is SGHRS and CDR2 is YFSETQ. The CDR3 totals 15 residues. Trimming stripped 3 bases from V and 2 bases from J, with 14 bases between. Here the CDR3 reads CASSSQETLQETQYF. Written as DNA, the CDR3 is TGCGCCAGCAGCTCCCAGGAAACACTGCAAGAGACCCAGTACTTC.

This clonotype was counted at least ten times. The chain employs TRBV12-3 or TRBV12-4 and TRBJ2-2; no firm D call. The ends were cut back, 1 base at V and 1 base at J, with 4 bases in the middle. This CDR3 spans 14 amino acids. The CDR3 DNA reads TGTGCCAGCAGTTTAGAGTTGAACACCGGGGAGCTGTTTTTT. It encodes CASSLELNTGELFF.